Listed below are T cell receptor beta chains from one sample, sequenced in a study of CXCR3-negative and CXCR3-positive naive CD8 T cells. Reanalyzing the 5' RACE reads, TCRdb keeps one entry per CDR3 protein, without DNA. The sample totals about 56,000 distinct CDR3 sequences. Material for sequencing was naive CXCR3+ CD8+ T cells from blood. All receptors derive from a human donor in good health. Some clones in this sample may be carry-over from other donors' samples. CDR3s include the opening cysteine and the closing phenylalanine or tryptophan. The order of the fields is V gene, J gene, CDR3 length, CDR3 protein.

>TRBV28|TRBJ2-3|14
CASSFETGKDTQYF
>TRBV7-6|TRBJ1-1|15
CASSLEGGMNTEAFF
>TRBV7-3|TRBJ1-5|15
CASSLTGTGGQPQHF
>TRBV28|TRBJ2-5|12
CASSLSFETQYF
>TRBV29-1|TRBJ2-1|13
CSVEDGLDDEQFF
>TRBV10-2|TRBJ2-1|11
CASRWYNEQFF
>TRBV29-1|TRBJ2-3|12
CSVAQGASTQYF
>TRBV7-9|TRBJ1-1|14
CASARGQGGTEAFF
>TRBV6-4|TRBJ2-2|15
CASSDSRALAGELFF
>TRBV7-3|TRBJ1-2|13
CASSVQGGNGYTF
>TRBV4-2|TRBJ2-5|16
CASSQAGTSGQETQYF
>TRBV15|TRBJ2-6|15
CATSGERSGANVLTF
>TRBV20-1|TRBJ1-6|16
CSARAPPGTGVKPLHF
>TRBV12-3/TRBV12-4|TRBJ1-1|14
CASSLQGLGTEAFF
>TRBV7-6|TRBJ2-7|16
CASSRYSGQRAYEQYF
>TRBV12-3/TRBV12-4|TRBJ2-1|15
CASSPPLNLYNEQFF
>TRBV20-1|TRBJ2-3|13
CSAMAGALSEQYF
>TRBV28|TRBJ2-2|16
CASSHTSGGATGELFF
>TRBV20-1|TRBJ2-7|16
CSAIIPGLAGEYEQYF
>TRBV7-6|TRBJ2-7|14
CASSLEGTSYEQYF
>TRBV5-5|TRBJ2-3|15
CASSIPGGEADTQYF
>TRBV6-1|TRBJ2-7|14
CASSGQVVAYEQYF
>TRBV23-1|TRBJ1-1|14
CASSPDSMNTEAFF
>TRBV13|TRBJ2-1|14
CASSWTDNYNEQFF
>TRBV28|TRBJ2-5|13
CASSFQPGETQYF
>TRBV4-2|TRBJ2-3|14
CASSPGQSTDTQYF
>TRBV12-3/TRBV12-4|TRBJ2-7|13
CASSLAGPGEQYF
>TRBV4-2|TRBJ1-1|13
CASSQGRVPEAFF
>TRBV15|TRBJ2-2|19
CATRPPGGGRPLNTGELFF
>TRBV10-3|TRBJ2-7|18
CAISGPGTSGVISYEQYF
>TRBV12-5|TRBJ2-1|15
CASGLVSGGGNEQFF
>TRBV29-1|TRBJ2-2|14
CSVEVVLNTGELFF
>TRBV4-2|TRBJ2-1|16
CASSQEVSPVYNEQFF
>TRBV7-9|TRBJ1-2|16
CASSLSDRALFYGYTF
>TRBV9|TRBJ1-4|15
CASSVDEGTNEKLFF
>TRBV14|TRBJ2-3|17
CASRPLGTASSTDTQYF
>TRBV20-1|TRBJ2-2|16
CSARDYRESNTGELFF
>TRBV12-3/TRBV12-4|TRBJ1-4|16
CASSSGQTGFNEKLFF
>TRBV4-3|TRBJ2-7|15
CASSQDRDYAFLQYF
>TRBV4-1|TRBJ1-1|14
CASSRGQGHTEAFF
>TRBV19|TRBJ2-1|15
CASSIGSGTFGEQFF
>TRBV27|TRBJ2-1|13
CASAPGEGVEQFF
>TRBV28|TRBJ2-6|17
CASRKQGAYSGANVLTF
>TRBV6-2/TRBV6-3|TRBJ2-7|14
CASSYPPGSYEQYF
>TRBV5-1|TRBJ1-2|16
CASSLSPVTANYGYTF
>TRBV2|TRBJ2-2|16
CASSVGLAGGTGELFF
>TRBV24-1|TRBJ2-1|12
CATSDYDGEQFF
>TRBV7-3|TRBJ2-3|14
CASSLAGSTDTQYF
>TRBV20-1|TRBJ2-7|15
CSARDRTGLYYEQYF
>TRBV19|TRBJ2-3|12
CASTLDRVTQYF
>TRBV10-1|TRBJ1-4|14
CARTGQGVQEKLFF
>TRBV3-1|TRBJ2-1|15
CASARASGGADEQFF
>TRBV7-3|TRBJ2-5|13
CASSRRHGETQYF